The next 8 T cell receptor beta chains were all read from a single sample in a study of T-cell reconstitution after alpha-beta-depleted transplantation in children. Preparation of the TCRbeta library was carried out with unique molecular identifiers. Via MiXCR, TCRdb re-called the PCR reads, giving one row per CDR3 protein. Altogether around 670,000 distinct CDR3 sequences are present, around 12% being singletons, with the ten largest covering 0.65% to 0.9%. The input for sequencing was PBMCs, taken before TCRalphabeta/CD19-depleted stem cell transplant. These receptors were collected from a girl aged 2 to 9 with congenital amegakaryocytic thrombocytopenia, due to receive a stem cell transplant.

This sequence joins TRBV7-9 and TRBJ2-2; D is uncertain. There are 13 residues in the CDR3. Per germline, CDR1 SEHNR and CDR2 FQNEAQ (reference sequence). V gave up 4 bases and J gave up 9 bases, with 12 bases separating them. As DNA, the CDR3 is TGTGCCAGCAGCTCGTACCTTGATAGGGAGCTGTTTTTT. Protein product: CASSSYLDRELFF.

Concerning this clonotype itself: A clone one base away is much larger, so this may be a read error. CDR3 sequence reads: CATIGDYEQYF. The CDR3 nucleotides read TGTGCCACCATAGGGGACTACGAGCAGTACTTC. J is TRBJ2-7 and V is TRBV15; D is possibly TRBD1 (5 bases). Germline V gene data show CDR1 as LNHNV and CDR2 as YYDKDF (reference sequence). This CDR3 comprises 11 residues. Trimming removed 7 bases from V and 3 bases from J, with 7 bases in between.

In regard to this clonotype: A much larger clone differs from this one at a single base, so this may be a read error. The chain uses TRBV7-6 and TRBJ2-5, with unresolved D. From germline, CDR1 is SGHVS and CDR2 FNYEAQ. The CDR3 extends over 14 amino acids. This CDR3 reads CACSFPPSQETQYF. Written as DNA, the CDR3 is TGTGCCTGCAGCTTCCCACCATCTCAAGAGACCCAGTACTTC.

The chain is built from TRBV5-1 and TRBJ2-7; D is perhaps TRBD2 (5 bases). The germline V gene has CDR1 SGHRS and CDR2 YFSETQ. The CDR3 has 14 amino acids. V was shortened by 1 base and J by 3 bases, with 11 bases between the two germline ends. DNA for the CDR3: TGCGCCAGCAGCTTGTCACCGGGGTACTACGAGCAGTACTTC. It is translated as CASSLSPGYYEQYF.

This clonotype was detected only a few times. Compared with germline, one end of the junction differs, possibly owing to a read error. This rearrangement joins TRBV3-1 to TRBJ2-5; D is tentatively TRBD1 or TRBD2 (6 bases each). The germline V gene has CDR1 LGHDT and CDR2 YNNKEL (reference sequence). The CDR3 spans 17 residues. Here the CDR3 reads CACSQDRRGGKQETQYF. The CDR3 coding sequence is TGTGCCTGCAGCCAAGACCGTCGAGGGGGGAAGCAAGAGACCCAGTACTTC.

This clonotype came up many times. The chain couples TRBV20-1 to TRBJ2-5; D is unresolved. The CDR3 is made up of 11 amino acids. The V gene lost 2 bases and the J gene lost 3 bases, with 4 bases spanning the gap. CDR1 is DFQATT, CDR2 SNEGSKA, per germline (reference sequence). The CDR3 protein is CSARPKETQYF. The CDR3 region has the DNA TGCAGTGCTAGACCTAAAGAGACCCAGTACTTC.

This clonotype was observed a single time. The rearrangement uses TRBV5-1 and TRBJ2-3; no definite D call. There are 16 residues in the CDR3. V was shortened by 0 bases and J by 0 bases, with 11 bases between the two germline ends. The germline V gene encodes CDR1 SGHRS and CDR2 YFSETQ. The DNA for the CDR3 is TGCGCCAGCAGCTTGGGTTTGTCCACTAGCACAGATACGCAGTATTTT. This sequence encodes CASSLGLSTSTDTQYF.

This clonotype appeared a few times. This rearrangement joins TRBV3-1 to TRBJ2-7; 7 bases fit TRBD1. This CDR3 contains 15 residues. J lost 5 bases, V lost 2 bases, and 9 bases had no gene match. Germline values: CDR1 LGHDT, CDR2 YNNKEL (reference sequence). The CDR3 here is CASSQPGQFLDEQYF. The CDR3 DNA reads as TGTGCCAGCAGCCAACCGGGACAGTTCCTCGACGAGCAGTACTTC.